This T cell receptor (beta chain) is from a study of blood T cell repertoires in COVID-19. Looking at the study overall: The United States, Italy and Spain provided the acute and convalescent COVID-19 samples. In each case, the material was cDNA or gDNA derived from T cells, B-cell-depleted T cells, or PBMCs.

Under the authors' procedure: Nucleated cell counts were estimated from reference gene primer amplification. The method was immunoSEQ multiplex PCR; TCRdb's version includes in-frame clones alone and lacks a portion of them. From that table come the V and J calls and clone size; the DNA was used to work out D and trimming. Of around 230,000 clones listed, approximately 80% are singletons. Per the germline V gene, CDR1 is SQVTM and CDR2 is ANQGSEA. V gave up 6 bases and J gave up 2 bases; unmatched junction bases: 6. This CDR3 contains 15 residues. Sequencing was carried out using peripheral blood. The clonotype comes from a man aged 35 to 55 who had recovered from COVID-19. The gene calls are TRBV29-1 and TRBJ2-6; 8 nucleotides line up with TRBD1. This chain's CDR3 is CSVANRGTGANVLTF. The CDR3 coding sequence is TGCAGCGTGGCAAACAGGGGGACTGGGGCCAACGTCCTGACTTTC.